Included here is one TCR beta chain sequence, with context. This record comes from a study of blood T cell repertoires in COVID-19. Across the study: Samples representing acute and convalescent COVID-19 were sourced from the United States, Italy and Spain. In each case, the material was cDNA or gDNA derived from T cells, B-cell-depleted T cells, or PBMCs.

The CDR3 sequence is 12 residues long. The germline V gene encodes CDR1 LNHDA and CDR2 SQIVND (reference sequence). V dropped 8 bases and J dropped 1 base, with 6 bases sitting between them. Study processing details: The authors estimated nucleated cell counts from reference gene primer amplification. The assay was immunoSEQ multiplex PCR, and TCRdb's table has in-frame clones only and misses some. D and trimming were read from the DNA, whereas the V and J calls and clone size are those reported in that table. The sample has a few hundred thousand clones, about nine tenths seen once. This clonotype originated in a young adult with COVID-19, enrolled during active disease. V usage is TRBV19 and J usage is TRBJ2-1, with D possibly matching TRBD2 (5 bases). Sequencing was carried out using peripheral blood. The CDR3 DNA sequence: TGTGCCAGTCGGAGGTCCTACAATGAGCAGTTCTTC. It translates to CASRRSYNEQFF.